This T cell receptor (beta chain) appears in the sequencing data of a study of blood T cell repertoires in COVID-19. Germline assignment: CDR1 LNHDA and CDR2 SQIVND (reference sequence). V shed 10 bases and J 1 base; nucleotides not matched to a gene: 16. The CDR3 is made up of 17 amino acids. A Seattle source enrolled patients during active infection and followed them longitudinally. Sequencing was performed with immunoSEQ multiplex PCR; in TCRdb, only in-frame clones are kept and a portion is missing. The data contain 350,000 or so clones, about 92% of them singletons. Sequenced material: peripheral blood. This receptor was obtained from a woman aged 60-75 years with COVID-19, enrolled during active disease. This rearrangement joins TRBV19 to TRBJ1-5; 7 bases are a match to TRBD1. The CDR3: CATRGWTGVSSNQPQHF. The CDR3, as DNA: TGTGCCACCAGGGGGTGGACAGGTGTTTCGAGCAATCAGCCCCAGCATTTT.